This TCR beta chain was sequenced for a study of multiple sclerosis patients with progressive multifocal leukoencephalopathy. Described time point: time of PML onset. At PML onset, T3 blood samples were taken. Germline values: CDR1 KGHSH, CDR2 LQKENI. Trimming took 3 bases from V and 4 from J, leaving 9 bases between them. This CDR3 region has 13 residues. Clones were read by immunoSEQ multiplex PCR, and TCRdb kept only the in-frame ones, dropping some. The sample holds 30,000 or so clones, over 80% seen once. This clone was picked up one time. The material was PBMCs, obtained from a patient treated with natalizumab. The J gene is TRBJ2-5, the V gene TRBV18; D ambiguous. The receptor comes from a woman between 40 and 50 years old with progressive multifocal leukoencephalopathy. The CDR3 DNA sequence: TGTGCCAGCTCACCGGGGAACATAGAGACCCAGTACTTC. Translation gives CASSPGNIETQYF. The whole variable domain, filled in from reference TRBV18 and TRBJ2-5, reads NAGVMQNPRHLVRRRGQEARLRCSPMKGHSHVYWYRQLPEEGLKFMVYLQKENIIDESGMPKERFSAEFPKEGPSILRIQQVVRGDSAAYFCASSPGNIETQYFGPGTRLLVL.